This TCR beta chain was sequenced in a study of OX40 agonist ivuxolimab in advanced cancers. Sequencing was performed with immunoSEQ multiplex PCR; in TCRdb, only in-frame clones are kept and a portion is missing. The sample includes around 80,000 clones, over 75% of them seen just once. Germline assignment: CDR1 SGHRS and CDR2 YFSETQ. J lost 3 bases, V lost 4 bases, and 9 bases had no gene match. CDR3 length: 17 amino acids. The rearrangement joins TRBV5-1 to TRBJ2-6; 8 positions match TRBD1. This TCR was recovered from an adult with an advanced solid tumor such as melanoma, head and neck, liver or kidney cancer. Sequences were derived from CD4+ or CD8+ T cells sorted from blood, sampled in a trial of the OX40 agonist ivuxolimab. This chain's CDR3 is CASSPAGQGFGANVLTF. The CDR3 nucleotides are TGCGCCAGCAGCCCGGCAGGACAGGGCTTTGGGGCCAACGTCCTGACTTTC.